A selection of T cell receptor beta chains follows, all from one sample in a study of blood T cell repertoires in COVID-19. Method: immunoSEQ multiplex PCR; TCRdb's copy keeps in-frame clones and lacks some. The sample has roughly 190,000 clones, around 85% seen once. Sequenced: peripheral blood. The receptors come from a woman aged 55-69 years with COVID-19, enrolled during active disease. Both conserved end residues are part of each CDR3. Each record gives: V gene, D gene, J gene, clone size, CDR3 protein, CDR3 DNA. A D gene is named only where the DNA matches it firmly. Clone size, where shown, is once, few, many, or a class for clones that have expanded.

TRBV5-1	NA	TRBJ1-4	NA	CASSLASEAYEKLFF	TGCGCCAGTAGCTTGGCGTCAGAGGCCTACGAAAAACTGTTTTTT
TRBV18	TRBD1	TRBJ2-3	NA	CASHSGTGGGDTQYF	TGTGCCAGCCATTCCGGGACAGGGGGTGGAGATACGCAGTATTTT
TRBV21-1	NA	TRBJ2-7	NA	CASSDGLALFHEQYF	TGTGCCAGCAGCGACGGACTAGCCTTATTTCACGAGCAGTACTTC
TRBV27	NA	TRBJ2-3	NA	CASSLYPRSSVDTQYF	TGTGCCAGCAGTCTATATCCCCGGAGTAGCGTGGATACGCAGTATTTT
TRBV10-3	TRBD2	TRBJ2-3	once	CAIVLAGVPDTQYF	TGTGCCATCGTACTAGCGGGAGTTCCAGATACGCAGTATTTT
TRBV29-1	TRBD1	TRBJ1-1	NA	CSAGTGVNTEAFF	TGCAGCGCCGGGACAGGCGTCAACACTGAAGCTTTCTTT
TRBV19	TRBD2	TRBJ2-1	NA	CASSIRREGRYNEQFF	TGTGCCAGTAGTATTCGGCGGGAGGGCCGGTACAATGAGCAGTTCTTC
TRBV28	NA	TRBJ1-3	NA	CASSLPIFSGNTIYF	TGTGCCAGCAGTTTACCAATTTTCTCTGGAAACACCATATATTTT
TRBV5-5	NA	TRBJ1-6	NA	CASSLPGYNSPLHF	TGTGCCAGCAGCTTGCCAGGGTACAATTCACCCCTCCACTTT
TRBV11-2	NA	TRBJ2-7	NA	CASSSGWEQYF	TGTGCCAGCAGCTCAGGGTGGGAGCAGTACTTC
TRBV11-2	TRBD2	TRBJ2-7	NA	CASSRGTSGYEQYF	TGTGCCAGCAGCCGAGGGACTAGCGGATACGAGCAGTACTTC
TRBV27	NA	TRBJ1-5	NA	CASSLIGGSQPQHF	TGTGCCAGCAGTTTAATCGGGGGGAGCCAGCCCCAGCATTTT
TRBV7-3	NA	TRBJ2-2	NA	CASSFDNTNTGELFF	TGTGCCAGCAGCTTCGACAACACGAACACCGGGGAGCTGTTTTTT
TRBV2	NA	TRBJ1-3	NA	CASSETHGSSGNTIYF	TGTGCCAGCAGTGAAACTCACGGGTCCTCTGGAAACACCATATATTTT
TRBV4-2	NA	TRBJ1-3	NA	CASSQVGGNTIYF	TGTGCCAGCAGCCAAGTCGGTGGAAACACCATATATTTT
TRBV5-5	NA	TRBJ1-2	NA	CASCLGGGAGGYTF	TGTGCCAGCTGCTTGGGTGGGGGGGCTGGTGGCTACACCTTC
TRBV6-2/TRBV6-3	TRBD1	TRBJ2-7	NA	CASSAGQGVPPYEQYF	TGTGCCAGCAGCGCCGGACAGGGGGTTCCCCCCTACGAGCAGTACTTC
TRBV10-1	NA	TRBJ2-2	NA	CASSEPRGAARGTGELFF	TGCGCCAGCAGTGAGCCCCGTGGGGCAGCGCGGGGAACCGGGGAGCTGTTTTTT
TRBV11-2	TRBD2	TRBJ2-1	NA	CASSLKGLAGGGYNEQFF	TGTGCCAGCAGCTTAAAAGGGCTAGCGGGAGGAGGCTACAATGAGCAGTTCTTC
TRBV19	NA	TRBJ1-2	NA	CASIPTGSAYGYTF	TGTGCCAGTATCCCGACAGGATCCGCCTATGGCTACACCTTC
TRBV28	NA	TRBJ1-2	once	CASTSPGPGNYGYTF	TGTGCCAGCACCTCCCCAGGGCCCGGAAACTATGGCTACACCTTC
TRBV4-3	NA	TRBJ1-4	NA	CASSRLGQSNEKLFF	TGCGCCAGCAGCCGGCTCGGACAGTCTAATGAAAAACTGTTTTTT
TRBV5-1	TRBD1	TRBJ2-7	once	CVSSLTGLTYEQYF	TGCGTCAGCAGCTTGACAGGGTTAACCTACGAGCAGTACTTC
TRBV5-5	NA	TRBJ2-4	NA	CASSLDPGDIAKNIQYF	TGTGCCAGCAGCTTGGACCCAGGGGATATAGCCAAAAACATTCAGTACTTC
TRBV12-3/TRBV12-4	TRBD1	TRBJ1-2	once	CASSFSQGVYTF	TGTGCCAGCAGTTTCTCACAGGGGGTCTACACCTTC
TRBV24-1	NA	TRBJ1-2	once	CATSRGGWQGYTF	TGTGCCACCAGTCGCGGGGGTTGGCAAGGCTACACCTTC
TRBV6-5	NA	TRBJ1-5	NA	CASNPGGSNQPQHF	TGTGCCAGCAATCCGGGGGGGAGCAATCAGCCCCAGCATTTT
TRBV4-1	NA	TRBJ2-7	many	CASSQDLREQYF	TGCGCCAGCAGCCAAGATCTACGCGAGCAGTACTTC
TRBV4-3	NA	TRBJ1-2	NA	CASSQELGRDYGYTF	TGCGCCAGCAGCCAAGAGTTGGGGAGGGACTATGGCTACACCTTC
TRBV7-2	NA	TRBJ1-5	NA	CASSLRATGSNQPQHF	TGTGCCAGCAGCTTACGTGCCACAGGTAGCAATCAGCCCCAGCATTTT
TRBV28	NA	TRBJ1-6	NA	CASSLTVNSPLHF	TGTGCCAGCAGTTTGACAGTTAATTCACCCCTCCACTTT
TRBV6-1	NA	TRBJ1-5	NA	CASSDRTGYSNQPQHF	TGTGCCAGCAGTGACCGCACAGGGTATAGCAATCAGCCCCAGCATTTT
TRBV7-3	TRBD1	TRBJ1-1	NA	CASSLTGQGGMKPEAFF	TGTGCCAGCAGCTTAACGGGGCAAGGGGGCATGAAGCCTGAAGCTTTCTTT
TRBV13	NA	TRBJ1-1	NA	CASSLTSDTEAFF	TGTGCCAGCAGCTTGACTTCAGACACTGAAGCTTTCTTT
TRBV9	TRBD2	TRBJ2-7	NA	CASSVSPSGYEQYF	TGTGCCAGCAGCGTAAGTCCTAGCGGATACGAGCAGTACTTC
TRBV6-9	TRBD1	TRBJ2-7	NA	CASSFTTGCEQYF	TGTGCCAGCAGTTTTACGACAGGGTGCGAGCAGTACTTC
TRBV5-4	TRBD2	TRBJ2-7	NA	CASSQKRLALPYEQYF	TGTGCCAGCAGCCAAAAACGACTAGCTCTTCCCTACGAGCAGTACTTC
TRBV7-2	NA	TRBJ2-7	NA	CASSPPGIGNEQYF	TGTGCCAGCAGCCCCCCGGGGATTGGCAACGAGCAGTACTTC
TRBV30	TRBD2	TRBJ2-7	NA	CAWNLLAGGYEQYF	TGTGCCTGGAACCTACTAGCGGGAGGCTACGAGCAGTACTTC
TRBV10-2	NA	TRBJ2-7	few	CASSERLIAGGEQYF	TGCGCCAGCAGTGAGAGGCTCATTGCGGGTGGCGAGCAGTACTTC
TRBV11-3	NA	TRBJ2-7	NA	CASSPGHLYEQYF	TGTGCCAGCAGCCCCGGACATTTATACGAGCAGTACTTC
TRBV13	NA	TRBJ1-5	NA	CASSRLGGPPAGNQPQHF	TGTGCCAGCAGCCGATTGGGGGGGCCACCCGCGGGCAATCAGCCCCAGCATTTT
TRBV7-8	TRBD1	TRBJ2-7	NA	CASSLATGDREYEQYF	TGTGCCAGCAGCTTAGCGACCGGGGACAGGGAATACGAGCAGTACTTC
TRBV28	TRBD2	TRBJ2-7	NA	CASSLSGRAYEQYF	TGTGCCAGCAGTTTAAGCGGGAGGGCTTACGAGCAGTACTTC
TRBV6-6	NA	TRBJ1-5	NA	CASSYIAASSNQPQHF	TGTGCCAGCAGTTATATTGCGGCATCTAGCAATCAGCCCCAGCATTTT
TRBV11-2	TRBD1	TRBJ2-7	NA	CASSTLGQGAYEQYF	TGTGCCAGCAGCACCCTAGGACAGGGGGCCTACGAGCAGTACTTC
TRBV4-3	NA	TRBJ1-2	NA	CASSQVQQATSGYTF	TGCGCCAGCAGCCAAGTACAGCAAGCCACGTCTGGCTACACCTTC
TRBV19	NA	TRBJ1-5	NA	CASSRQADQPQHF	TGTGCCAGTAGCAGACAGGCCGATCAGCCCCAGCATTTT
TRBV28	NA	TRBJ1-5	NA	CASSSPRKSNQPQHF	TGTGCCAGCAGTTCCCCTAGGAAGAGCAATCAGCCCCAGCATTTT
TRBV7-2	NA	TRBJ1-4	once	CASSWGPGPGKLFF	TGTGCCAGCAGCTGGGGGCCAGGTCCGGGGAAACTGTTTTTT
TRBV19	NA	TRBJ1-2	NA	CASSSGDYTF	TGTGCCAGTAGTTCGGGGGACTACACCTTC
TRBV29-1	NA	TRBJ2-7	NA	CSVEFGQGGYEQYF	TGCAGCGTTGAATTTGGGCAGGGCGGATACGAGCAGTACTTC
TRBV12-3/TRBV12-4	NA	TRBJ2-1	NA	CASSFGAEQFF	TGTGCCAGCAGTTTTGGGGCTGAGCAGTTCTTC
TRBV4-2	NA	TRBJ2-7	NA	CASSQESLAESSYEQYF	TGTGCCAGCAGCCAAGAGAGCCTGGCGGAGAGCTCCTACGAGCAGTACTTC
TRBV21-1	NA	TRBJ2-7	NA	CASSKNQGNEQYF	TGTGCCAGCAGCAAAAACCAGGGGAACGAGCAGTACTTC
TRBV5-6	NA	TRBJ1-4	NA	CASRETGSLVEKLFF	TGTGCCAGCAGGGAAACCGGGAGTTTGGTTGAAAAACTGTTTTTT
TRBV3-1/TRBV3-2	NA	TRBJ1-2	NA	CASSQDRAADGYTF	TGTGCCAGCAGCCAAGATCGGGCAGCGGATGGCTACACCTTC
TRBV3-1/TRBV3-2	NA	TRBJ2-1	NA	CASSSTAYNEQFF	TGTGCCAGCAGCTCGACAGCATACAATGAGCAGTTCTTC
TRBV3-1/TRBV3-2	TRBD2	TRBJ2-7	NA	CASSLLAGGLGYEQYF	TGTGCCAGCAGCCTCCTAGCGGGAGGGCTGGGTTACGAGCAGTACTTC
TRBV3-1/TRBV3-2	NA	TRBJ1-2	NA	CASSQAGVPSHGYTF	TGTGCCAGCAGCCAAGCAGGGGTTCCTAGCCATGGCTACACCTTC